This T cell receptor (beta chain) was sequenced for a study of regulatory T cells in long-lasting Graves disease. Study summary: Freshly diagnosed Graves' patients had used antithyroid drugs for under 3 months.

Construction of the TCR beta libraries employed iRepertoire HTBI primers in conjunction with Arm-PCR of CDR3 regions. TCRdb reanalysed the multiplex PCR reads using MiXCR and keeps one entry per CDR3 protein. The sample records a few hundred thousand distinct CDR3 sequences, about an eighth being singletons. This CDR3 contains 15 residues. Trimming took 3 bases from V and 1 from J, leaving 12 bases between them. Germline CDR1 reads SGDLS; CDR2 reads YYNGEE. The time point was: newly diagnosed GD, antithyroid drugs for less than 3 months. PBMC RNA served as the TCR library source. The same sample was also used in a study of T cells in Graves' hyperthyroidism and ophthalmopathy. Per that study: Before onset, ophthalmopathy was predicted by the model a median roughly six months earlier.

The TCR comes from a woman aged 18-29 years with Graves disease. This chain uses TRBV9 with TRBJ2-3; D is undetermined. Sequencing was performed on peripheral blood mononuclear cells (PBMCs), taken at new diagnosis, from a patient treated with antithyroid drugs. CDR3: CASSAGPGGTDTQYF. The DNA of the CDR3 is TGTGCCAGCAGCGCTGGGCCTGGGGGCACAGATACGCAGTATTTT.